This T cell receptor (beta chain) was sequenced for a study of identical twins. Looked up from germline, CDR1 is SNHLY and CDR2 is FYNNEI. V was trimmed by 2 bases and J by 4 bases, leaving 5 bases between them. The CDR3 extends over 12 amino acids. General observations from the study: Cord blood beta clonotypes that were abundant carried fewer insertions, and memory repertoires showed no such trend. Models predicted too little out-of-frame TCR alpha sharing in monozygotic twins.

cDNA carried unique molecular identifiers, and a universal primer site was added by template switching. TCRdb analysed the 5' RACE reads with MiXCR anew, one entry per CDR3 protein. The table shows some 630,000 distinct CDR3 sequences, with roughly 7.2% occurring only once. Worth noting for this clonotype: Antigen unknown. Possible read error: a much larger clone is one base away. The CDR3 carries no conserved terminal phenylalanine or tryptophan, so it likely arises from a read error.

All donors were healthy, and all were Caucasian. The same sample was also used in a study of yellow fever vaccine responses in identical twins.

The clonotype originates from a woman aged 18-29 years in good health. This chain links TRBV2 with TRBJ1-2; D not certain. Material for sequencing was PBMCs. This CDR3 reads CASSEQSYGYTY. CDR3 coding DNA: TGTGCCAGCAGTGAACAGAGCTATGGCTACACCTAC.